This paragraph covers one T cell receptor (beta chain) sequence. Its antigen remains unidentified. Profiled with immunoSEQ multiplex PCR; TCRdb holds only in-frame clones, not every one. Counted here are roughly 67,000 clones, 89% occurring once; the ten biggest clones make up approximately 30%. The sample belongs to a study of T cell responses to AZD1222 COVID-19 vaccine. Study-level findings and limits: Only a handful of AZD1222 recipients were seropositive at baseline. Donors skewed white British and female; clonal diversity was possibly underestimated. The study reported that nearly half of spike-specific TCRs target unmutated variant regions.

V dropped 2 bases and J dropped 6 bases, with 3 bases sitting between them. Germline V gives CDR1 KGHSH, CDR2 LQKENI. The CDR3 is 11 amino acids. The analysis combined second doses at about 4 or about 12 weeks. The sample was peripheral blood, taken 28 days after the second AZD1222 dose. The rearrangement joins TRBV18 to TRBJ2-3, with D unclear. The origin of this receptor is an adult who received the AZD1222 COVID-19 vaccine. CDR3 loop: CASSPLDTQYF. CDR3 nucleotides: TGTGCCAGCTCACCATTGGATACGCAGTATTTT.